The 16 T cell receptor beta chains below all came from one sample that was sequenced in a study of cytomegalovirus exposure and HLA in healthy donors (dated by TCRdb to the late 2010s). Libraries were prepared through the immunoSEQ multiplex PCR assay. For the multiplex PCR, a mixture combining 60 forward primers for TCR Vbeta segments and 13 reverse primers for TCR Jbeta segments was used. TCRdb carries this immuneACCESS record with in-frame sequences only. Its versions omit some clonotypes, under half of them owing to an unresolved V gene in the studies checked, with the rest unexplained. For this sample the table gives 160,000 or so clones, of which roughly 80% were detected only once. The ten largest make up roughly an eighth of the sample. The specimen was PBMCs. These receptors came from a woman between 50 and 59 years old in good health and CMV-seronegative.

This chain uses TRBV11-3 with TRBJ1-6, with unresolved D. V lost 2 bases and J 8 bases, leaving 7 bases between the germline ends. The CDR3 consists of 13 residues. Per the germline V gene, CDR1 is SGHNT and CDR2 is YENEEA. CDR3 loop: CASSLFSDSPLHF. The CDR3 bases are TGTGCCAGCAGCTTATTTAGTGATTCACCCCTCCACTTT.

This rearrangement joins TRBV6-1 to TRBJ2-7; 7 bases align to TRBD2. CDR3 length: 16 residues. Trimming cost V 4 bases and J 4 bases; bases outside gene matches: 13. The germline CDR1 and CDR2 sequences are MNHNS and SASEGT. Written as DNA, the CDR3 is TGTGCCAGCAGTGCCCTACTAGGCGGGAGAGTATACGAGCAGTACTTC. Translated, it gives CASSALLGGRVYEQYF.

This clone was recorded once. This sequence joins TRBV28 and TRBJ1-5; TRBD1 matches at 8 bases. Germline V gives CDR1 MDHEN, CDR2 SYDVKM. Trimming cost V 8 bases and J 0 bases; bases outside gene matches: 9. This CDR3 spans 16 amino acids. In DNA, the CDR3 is TGTGCCAGCTGCCGGGACAGGACTTATAGCAATCAGCCCCAGCATTTT. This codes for CASCRDRTYSNQPQHF.

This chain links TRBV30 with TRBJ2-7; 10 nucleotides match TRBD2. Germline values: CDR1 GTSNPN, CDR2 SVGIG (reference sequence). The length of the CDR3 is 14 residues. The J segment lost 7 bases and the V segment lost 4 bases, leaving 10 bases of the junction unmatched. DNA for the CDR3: TGTGCCTGGACTAGCGGGAGTCGGTGGCATGAGCAGTACTTC. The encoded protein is CAWTSGSRWHEQYF.

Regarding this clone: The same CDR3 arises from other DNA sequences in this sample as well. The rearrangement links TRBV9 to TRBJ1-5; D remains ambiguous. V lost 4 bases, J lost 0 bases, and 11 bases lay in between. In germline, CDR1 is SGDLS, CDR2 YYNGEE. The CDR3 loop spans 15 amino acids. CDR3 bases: TGTGCCAGCAGCCCACTCGGAGATAGCAATCAGCCCCAGCATTTT. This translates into CASSPLGDSNQPQHF.

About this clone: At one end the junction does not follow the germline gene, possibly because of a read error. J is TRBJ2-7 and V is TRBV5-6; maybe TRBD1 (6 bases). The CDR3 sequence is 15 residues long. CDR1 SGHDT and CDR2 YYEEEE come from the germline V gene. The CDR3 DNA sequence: TGTGCCAGCAGCTTCATCCCAGGGGCCTCCTACAAGCAGTACTTC. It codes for CASSFIPGASYKQYF.

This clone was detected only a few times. The CDR3 DNA reads as TGTGCCAGTACCCAACAAGGAGCAACTAATGAAAAACTGTTTTTT. Translating it yields CASTQQGATNEKLFF. This chain connects TRBV19 to TRBJ1-4, with D unresolved. Germline lookup yields CDR1 LNHDA and CDR2 SQIVND (reference sequence). V was trimmed by 7 bases and J by 0 bases, leaving 12 bases between them. This CDR3 has 15 amino acids.

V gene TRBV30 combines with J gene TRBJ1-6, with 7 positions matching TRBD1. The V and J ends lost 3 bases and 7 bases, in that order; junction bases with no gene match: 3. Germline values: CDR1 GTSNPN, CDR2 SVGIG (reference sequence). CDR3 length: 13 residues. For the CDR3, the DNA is TGTGCCTGGAGCGGGACAGCAAATTCACCCCTCCACTTT. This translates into CAWSGTANSPLHF.

DNA of the CDR3: TGTGCCAGCAGTGCTGTACAGGGTTTTGGCTACACCTTC. It codes for CASSAVQGFGYTF. This sequence joins TRBV6-1 and TRBJ1-2; the D gene is possibly TRBD1 (6 bases). Trimming pared 4 bases from V and 7 bases from J, leaving 13 bases between. Germline V gene data show CDR1 as MNHNS and CDR2 as SASEGT. The CDR3 loop spans 13 amino acids.

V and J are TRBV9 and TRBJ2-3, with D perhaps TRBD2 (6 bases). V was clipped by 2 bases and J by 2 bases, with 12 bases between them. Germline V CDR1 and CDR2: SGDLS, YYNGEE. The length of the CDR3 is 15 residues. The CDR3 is CASSVNGGATDTQYF. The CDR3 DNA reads TGTGCCAGCAGCGTCAACGGGGGAGCCACAGATACGCAGTATTTT.

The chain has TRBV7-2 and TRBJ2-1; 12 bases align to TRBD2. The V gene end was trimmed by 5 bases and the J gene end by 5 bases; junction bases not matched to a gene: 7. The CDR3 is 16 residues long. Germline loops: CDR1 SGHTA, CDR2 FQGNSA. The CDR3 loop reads CASSRLAGALNNEQFF. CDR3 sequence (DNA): TGTGCCAGCAGCCGACTAGCGGGAGCCCTAAACAATGAGCAGTTCTTC.

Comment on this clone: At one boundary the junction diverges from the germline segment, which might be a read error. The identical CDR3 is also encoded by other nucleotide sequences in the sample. CDR3 sequence (DNA): TGCGCCAGCAGTCCGAGGCCCCTCACCCCAGGCACAGATACGCAGTATTTT. Amino acids: CASSPRPLTPGTDTQYF. The genes are TRBV27 and TRBJ2-3; D is unresolved. Per germline, CDR1 MNHEY and CDR2 SMNVEV (reference sequence). The CDR3 totals 17 residues.

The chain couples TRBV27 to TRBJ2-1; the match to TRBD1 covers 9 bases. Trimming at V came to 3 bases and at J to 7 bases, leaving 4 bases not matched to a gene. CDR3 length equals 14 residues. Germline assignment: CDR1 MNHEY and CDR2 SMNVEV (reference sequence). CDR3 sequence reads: CASSFRGTGNEQFF. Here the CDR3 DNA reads TGTGCCAGCAGTTTTCGTGGGACAGGGAATGAGCAGTTCTTC.

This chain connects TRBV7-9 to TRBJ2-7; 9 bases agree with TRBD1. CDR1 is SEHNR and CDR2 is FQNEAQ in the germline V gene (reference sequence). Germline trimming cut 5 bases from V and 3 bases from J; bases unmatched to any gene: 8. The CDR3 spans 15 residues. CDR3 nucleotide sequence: TGTGCCAGCAGCAAGGGACAGGGCATTTTCTACGAGCAGTACTTC. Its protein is CASSKGQGIFYEQYF.

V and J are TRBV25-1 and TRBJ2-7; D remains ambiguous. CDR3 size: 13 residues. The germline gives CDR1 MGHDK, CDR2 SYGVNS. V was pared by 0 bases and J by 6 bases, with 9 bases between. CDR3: CASSEYPGSEQYF. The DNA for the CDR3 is TGTGCCAGCAGTGAATATCCCGGGTCCGAGCAGTACTTC.

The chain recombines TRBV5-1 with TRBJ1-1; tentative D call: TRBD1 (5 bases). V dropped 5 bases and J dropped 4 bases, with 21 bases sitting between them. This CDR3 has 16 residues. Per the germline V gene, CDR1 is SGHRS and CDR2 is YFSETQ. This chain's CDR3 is CASSSNSQVGSTEAFF. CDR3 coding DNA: TGCGCCAGCAGTTCGAATTCACAGGTTGGAAGCACTGAAGCTTTCTTT.